The 4 T cell receptor beta chains below were found in one sample sequenced in a study of spatial heterogeneity in lung cancer. In TCRdb, the 5' RACE reads were re-called with MiXCR into one record per CDR3 protein. Seen here are 95,000 to 130,000 distinct CDR3 sequences, 12% observed once, and the top ten hold around 17%. This sample's time point: blood at routine non-recurrence follow-up after resection. Extraction of whole RNA from tumor, nontumor lung or frozen PBMC preceded unsorted sequencing. The sequences come from PBMCs, collected at follow-up. The receptors were gathered from a male donor with early-stage non-small cell lung cancer.

The chain recombines TRBV6-5 with TRBJ1-5; unclear D gene. The CDR3 consists of 15 residues. The V and J ends lost 2 bases and 10 bases respectively, with 18 bases between them. Germline V gene data show CDR1 as MNHEY and CDR2 as SVGAGI. The CDR3 spells CASSYSSRGLHPQHF. The CDR3 DNA reads TGTGCCAGCAGTTACAGTTCCCGGGGTCTTCATCCCCAGCATTTT.

This clonotype was observed at least ten times. This rearrangement joins TRBV11-2 to TRBJ2-7, with D tentatively TRBD2 (6 bases). V lost 3 bases, J lost 3 bases, and 15 bases lay in between. Germline assignment: CDR1 SGHAT and CDR2 FQNNGV. CDR3 length equals 15 residues. The CDR3 coding sequence is TGTGCCAGCAGCTTTCCCGGGGGAGTACTCTACGAGCAGTACTTC. It encodes CASSFPGGVLYEQYF.

This clonotype was counted ten times or more. This chain links TRBV10-2 with TRBJ2-1; no firm D call. Per germline, CDR1 WSHSY and CDR2 SAAADI. Trimming took 8 bases from V and 7 from J, leaving 9 bases between them. The CDR3 extends over 11 amino acids. This CDR3 reads CASSARNEQFF. The CDR3 DNA sequence: TGCGCCAGCTCCGCCCGGAATGAGCAGTTCTTC.

The table lists this clonotype with many counts. DNA of the CDR3: TGCAGCGTTGAGACAGGGGGGAATCAGCCCCAGCATTTT. Protein: CSVETGGNQPQHF. This chain links TRBV29-1 with TRBJ1-5; 9 bases are a match to TRBD1. In germline, CDR1 is SQVTM, CDR2 ANQGSEA. The ends lost 3 bases at V and 4 bases at J; junction bases unmatched: 1. The CDR3 totals 13 residues.